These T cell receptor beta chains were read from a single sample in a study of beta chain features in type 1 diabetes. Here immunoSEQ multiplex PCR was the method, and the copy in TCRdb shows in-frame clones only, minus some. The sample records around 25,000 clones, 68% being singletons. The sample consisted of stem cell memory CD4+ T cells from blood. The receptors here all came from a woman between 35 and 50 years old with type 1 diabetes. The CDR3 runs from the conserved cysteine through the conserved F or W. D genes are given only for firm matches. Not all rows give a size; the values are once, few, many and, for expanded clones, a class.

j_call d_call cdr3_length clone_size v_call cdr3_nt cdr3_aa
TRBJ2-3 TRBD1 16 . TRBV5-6 TGTGCCAGCAGCCCCGGACAGGGTAAATTAACAGATACGCAGTATTTT CASSPGQGKLTDTQYF
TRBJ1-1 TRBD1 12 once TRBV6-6 TGTGCCAGCACCGACAGGGGAACTGAAGCTTTCTTT CASTDRGTEAFF
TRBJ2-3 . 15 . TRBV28 TGTGCCAGCAGTTTACGGGCTAGCGCCACAGATACGCAGTATTTT CASSLRASATDTQYF
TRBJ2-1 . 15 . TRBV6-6 TGTGCCAGCAGTTACGGGGCAGACTCCTACAATGAGCAGTTCTTC CASSYGADSYNEQFF
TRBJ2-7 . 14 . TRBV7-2 TGTGCCAGCAGCTTAGGCCTTACAGGGTCGGAGCAGTACTTC CASSLGLTGSEQYF
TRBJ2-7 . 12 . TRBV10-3 TGTGCCATCAGCCTCGACAGGAGCGAGCAGTACTTC CAISLDRSEQYF
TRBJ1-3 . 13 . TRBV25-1 TGTGCCAGCAGTGTGGAGGATGGAAACACCATATATTTT CASSVEDGNTIYF
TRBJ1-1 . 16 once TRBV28 TGTGCCAGCAGCCCTTTCGGGACGGCGGGAGGCACTGAAGCTTTCTTT CASSPFGTAGGTEAFF
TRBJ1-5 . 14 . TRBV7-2 TGTGCCAGCAGCTTAGTATTGGGAGAACAGCCCCAGCATTTT CASSLVLGEQPQHF
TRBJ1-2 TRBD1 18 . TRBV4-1 TGCGCCAGCAGCCAAGAAGGGACAGGGGAAACCGTCGGATATGGCTACACCTTC CASSQEGTGETVGYGYTF
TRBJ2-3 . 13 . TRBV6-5 TGTGCCAGCAGTTCACAGGGTACAGATACGCAGTATTTT CASSSQGTDTQYF
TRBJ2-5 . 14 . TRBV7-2 TGTGCCAGCAGCTTACGGGGGATCCAAGAGACCCAGTACTTC CASSLRGIQETQYF
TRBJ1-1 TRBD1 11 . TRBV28 TGTGCCTCAACTTACAGGGGGATGGCTTTCTTT CASTYRGMAFF
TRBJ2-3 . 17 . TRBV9 TGTGCCAGCAGCGCCGGACAGCACTACCTCGCGAGGAATACGCAGTATTTT CASSAGQHYLARNTQYF
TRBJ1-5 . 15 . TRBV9 TGTGCCAGCAGTCAACTCCCAAGTAGCAATCAGCCCCAGCATTTT CASSQLPSSNQPQHF
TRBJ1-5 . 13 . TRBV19 TGTGCCAGTAGTCCCACAGATTATCAGCCCCAGCATTTT CASSPTDYQPQHF
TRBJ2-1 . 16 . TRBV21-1 TGTGCCAGCACCGCCGGGGGATCATATGGTTACAATGAGCAGTTCTTC CASTAGGSYGYNEQFF
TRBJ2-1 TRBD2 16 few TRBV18 TGTGCCAGCTCACCGGCCGGGACTAGCGGTAACAATGAGCAGTTCTTC CASSPAGTSGNNEQFF
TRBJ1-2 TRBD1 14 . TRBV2 TGTGCCAGCAGGGGACAGGGGGCTTTCTATGGCTACACCTTC CASRGQGAFYGYTF
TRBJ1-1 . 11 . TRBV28 TGTGCCAGCAGTTCGACAGAAGGGGCTTTCTTT CASSSTEGAFF
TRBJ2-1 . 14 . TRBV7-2 TGTGCCAGCTATGAGGGGGTCTCCTACAATGAGCAGTTCTTC CASYEGVSYNEQFF
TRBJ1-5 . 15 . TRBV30 TGTGCCTGGAGAGACAAGGCACAGTTCGGTCAGCCCCAGCATTTT CAWRDKAQFGQPQHF
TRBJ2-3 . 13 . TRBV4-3 TGCGCCAGCAGCCACGGGAGCCCAGATACGCAGTATTTT CASSHGSPDTQYF
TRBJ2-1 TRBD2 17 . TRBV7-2 TGTGCCAGCAGCTTCCCGGGACTAGCGGGAAGCTACAATGAGCAGTTCTTC CASSFPGLAGSYNEQFF
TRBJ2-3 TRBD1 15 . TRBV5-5 TGTGCCAGCAGGCGGGCCGGGACAGGCACAGATACGCAGTATTTT CASRRAGTGTDTQYF
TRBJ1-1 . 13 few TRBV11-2 TGTGCCAGCAGCCCTCAGGGGAACACTGAAGCTTTCTTT CASSPQGNTEAFF
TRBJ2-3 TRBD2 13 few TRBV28 TGTGCCAGCAGCGGGGGGGCAACAGATACGCAGTATTTT CASSGGATDTQYF
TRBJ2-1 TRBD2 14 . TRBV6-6 TGTGCCAGCAGCCAGCGGGAGGGCAAGGATGAGCAGTTCTTC CASSQREGKDEQFF
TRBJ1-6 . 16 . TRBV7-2 TGTGCCAGCAGCTTAAGGGGAAGGGGGTATAATTCACCCCTCCACTTT CASSLRGRGYNSPLHF
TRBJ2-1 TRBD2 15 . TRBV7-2 TGTGCCAGCAGCTTTAGCGGGATAGGTTACAATGAGCAGTTCTTC CASSFSGIGYNEQFF
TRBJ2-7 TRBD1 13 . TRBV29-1 TGCAGCGTCAAAGGGACAGACACCTACGAGCAGTACTTC CSVKGTDTYEQYF
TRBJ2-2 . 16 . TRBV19 TGTGCCAGTAGTATAATCGGGATAACGAACACCGGGGAGCTGTTTTTT CASSIIGITNTGELFF
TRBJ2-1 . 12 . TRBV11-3 TGTGCCAGCAGCCCTGGGGGGAGGGAGCAGTTCTTC CASSPGGREQFF
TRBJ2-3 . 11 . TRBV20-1 TGCAGTGCTAGCCTACCAGATACGCAGTATTTT CSASLPDTQYF
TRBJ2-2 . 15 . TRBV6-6 TGTGCCAGCAGTTACTTCGAGGGGAACACCGGGGAGCTGTTTTTT CASSYFEGNTGELFF
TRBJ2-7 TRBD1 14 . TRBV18 TGTGCCAGCTCACCAGGGACAGGGGGCTCCGAGCAGTACTTC CASSPGTGGSEQYF
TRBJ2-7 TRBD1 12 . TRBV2 TGTGCCAGCAGCCCGGACAGGGCCGAGCAGTACTTC CASSPDRAEQYF
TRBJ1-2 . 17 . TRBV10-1 TGCGCCAGCAGTGGATCAACAGGGCGTGGGAGTGACTATGGCTACACCTTC CASSGSTGRGSDYGYTF
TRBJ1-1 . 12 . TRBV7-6 TGTGCCAGCAGCTTACTCTCATCCGGAGCTTTCTTT CASSLLSSGAFF
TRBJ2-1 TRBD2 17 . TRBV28 TGTGCCAGCAGCCCCCGGCGAACGGGACTAGCGGGCAATGAGCAGTTCTTC CASSPRRTGLAGNEQFF
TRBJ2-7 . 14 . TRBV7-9 TGTGCCAGCAGCCCACTACAGGGAGGGAGCGAGCAGTACTTC CASSPLQGGSEQYF
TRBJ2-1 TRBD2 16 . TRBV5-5 TGTGCCAGCAGCTTCACTAGCGCGTCCCCATCCAATGAGCAGTTCTTC CASSFTSASPSNEQFF
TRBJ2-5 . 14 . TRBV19 TGTGCCAGTAGTACGCCGGGACTTCAAGAGACCCAGTACTTC CASSTPGLQETQYF
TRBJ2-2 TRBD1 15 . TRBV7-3 TGTGCCAGCAGCTCTCTGGGACAGGGGGCCGGGGAGCTGTTTTTT CASSSLGQGAGELFF
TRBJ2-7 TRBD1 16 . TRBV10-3 TGTGCCATCAGTGAGTCGGATGGGACAGGGAGTCACGAGCAGTACTTC CAISESDGTGSHEQYF
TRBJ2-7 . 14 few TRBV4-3 TGCGCCAGCAGCCAGAGAGTCCACTCCTACGAGCAGTACTTC CASSQRVHSYEQYF
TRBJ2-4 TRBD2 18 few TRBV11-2 TGTGCCAGCAGCCTACCCTTCGGACTAGCGGGAGCCTTGAACATTCAGTACTTC CASSLPFGLAGALNIQYF
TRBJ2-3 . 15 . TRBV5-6 TGTGCCAGCAGCTTGGTTGTAGCTAGCACAGATACGCAGTATTTT CASSLVVASTDTQYF
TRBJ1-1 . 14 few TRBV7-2 TGTGCCAGCAGCTTAGCGTTCGTTTACACTGAAGCTTTCTTT CASSLAFVYTEAFF
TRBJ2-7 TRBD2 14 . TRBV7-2 TGTGCCAGCAGCTTAGGACTAGCGGGAGGCGAGCAGTACTTC CASSLGLAGGEQYF
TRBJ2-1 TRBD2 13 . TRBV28 TGTGCCAGCCAAAGCGGGAGGTACAATGAGCAGTTCTTC CASQSGRYNEQFF
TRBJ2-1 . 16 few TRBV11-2 TGTGCCAGCAGTCCCTTCATCGGGAGCCCCTACAATGAGCAGTTCTTC CASSPFIGSPYNEQFF
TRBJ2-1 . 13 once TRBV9 TGTGCCAGCAGCCCCCCCCTCTATCATGAGCAGTTCTTC CASSPPLYHEQFF
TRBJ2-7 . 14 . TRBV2 TGTGCCAGCAGTGGCCGGCTAGCAGACTACGAGCAGTACTTC CASSGRLADYEQYF
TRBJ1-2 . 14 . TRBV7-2 TGTGCCAGCAGCTTAGACGCTGGAGGGGCTGGCTACACCTTC CASSLDAGGAGYTF